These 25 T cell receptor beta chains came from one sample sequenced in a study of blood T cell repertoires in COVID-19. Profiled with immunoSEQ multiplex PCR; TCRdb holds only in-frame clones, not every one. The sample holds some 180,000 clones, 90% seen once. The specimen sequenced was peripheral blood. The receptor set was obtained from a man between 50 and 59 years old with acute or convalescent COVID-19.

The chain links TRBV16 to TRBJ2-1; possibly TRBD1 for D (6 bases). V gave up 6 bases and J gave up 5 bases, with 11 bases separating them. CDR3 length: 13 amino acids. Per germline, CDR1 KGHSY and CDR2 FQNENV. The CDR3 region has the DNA TGTGCCAGCAGACAGGGCTTGGACAATGAGCAGTTCTTC. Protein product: CASRQGLDNEQFF.

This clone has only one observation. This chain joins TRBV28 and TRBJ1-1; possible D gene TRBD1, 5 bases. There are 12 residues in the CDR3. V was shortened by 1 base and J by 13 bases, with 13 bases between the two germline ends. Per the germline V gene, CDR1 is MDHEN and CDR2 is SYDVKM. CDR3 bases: TGTGCCAGCAGTTTATACGGGGGTTTTGATTTCTTT. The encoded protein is CASSLYGGFDFF.

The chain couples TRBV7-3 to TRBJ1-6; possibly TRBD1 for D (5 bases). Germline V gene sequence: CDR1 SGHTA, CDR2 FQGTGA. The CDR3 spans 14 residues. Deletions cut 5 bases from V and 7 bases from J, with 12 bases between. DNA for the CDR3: TGTGCCAGCAGCCAGGGACTCAACAATTCACCCCTCCACTTT. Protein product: CASSQGLNNSPLHF.

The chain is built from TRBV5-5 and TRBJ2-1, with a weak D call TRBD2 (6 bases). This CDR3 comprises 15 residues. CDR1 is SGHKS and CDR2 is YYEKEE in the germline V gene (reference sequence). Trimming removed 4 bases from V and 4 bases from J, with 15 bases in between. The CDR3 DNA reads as TGTGCCAGCAGCAAGGTAGGGCGGGAATACAATGAGCAGTTCTTC. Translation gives CASSKVGREYNEQFF.

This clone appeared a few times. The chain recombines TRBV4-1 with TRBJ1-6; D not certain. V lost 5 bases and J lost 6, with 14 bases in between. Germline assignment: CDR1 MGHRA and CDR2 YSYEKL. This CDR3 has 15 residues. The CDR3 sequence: CASSLRAGGNSPLHF. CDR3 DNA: TGCGCCAGCAGCTTACGAGCTGGAGGTAATTCACCCCTCCACTTT.

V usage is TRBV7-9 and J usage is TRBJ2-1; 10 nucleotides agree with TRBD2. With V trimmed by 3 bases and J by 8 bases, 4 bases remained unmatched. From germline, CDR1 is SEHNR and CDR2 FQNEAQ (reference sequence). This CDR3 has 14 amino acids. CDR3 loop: CASSFGAGGDEQFF. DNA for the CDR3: TGTGCCAGCAGCTTTGGAGCGGGAGGGGATGAGCAGTTCTTC.

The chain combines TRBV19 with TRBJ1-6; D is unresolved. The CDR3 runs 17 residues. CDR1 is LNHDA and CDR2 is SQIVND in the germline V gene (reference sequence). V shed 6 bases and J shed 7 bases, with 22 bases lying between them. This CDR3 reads CASRKINTGGLNSPLHF. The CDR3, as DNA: TGTGCCAGTAGAAAAATCAACACGGGAGGTTTAAATTCACCCCTCCACTTT.

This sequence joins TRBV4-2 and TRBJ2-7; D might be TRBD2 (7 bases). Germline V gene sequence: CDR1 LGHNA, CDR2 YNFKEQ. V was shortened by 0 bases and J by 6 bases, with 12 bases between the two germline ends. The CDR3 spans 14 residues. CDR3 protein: CASSQDRGGSEQYF. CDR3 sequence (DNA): TGTGCCAGCAGCCAAGATAGGGGGGGCTCCGAGCAGTACTTC.

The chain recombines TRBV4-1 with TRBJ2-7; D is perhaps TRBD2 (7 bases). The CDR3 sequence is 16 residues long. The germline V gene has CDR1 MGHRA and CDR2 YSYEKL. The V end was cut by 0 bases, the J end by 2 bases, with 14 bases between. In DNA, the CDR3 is TGCGCCAGCAGCCAAGAAGAGGGGGGAGGGACCTACGAGCAGTACTTC. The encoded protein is CASSQEEGGGTYEQYF.

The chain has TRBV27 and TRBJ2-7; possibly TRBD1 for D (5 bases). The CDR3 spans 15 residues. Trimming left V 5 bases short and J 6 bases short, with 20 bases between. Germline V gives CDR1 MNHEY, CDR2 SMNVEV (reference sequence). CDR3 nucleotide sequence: TGTGCCAGCAGTAAAGACAGTGTGCGGTTTGCCGAGCAGTACGTC. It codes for CASSKDSVRFAEQYV.

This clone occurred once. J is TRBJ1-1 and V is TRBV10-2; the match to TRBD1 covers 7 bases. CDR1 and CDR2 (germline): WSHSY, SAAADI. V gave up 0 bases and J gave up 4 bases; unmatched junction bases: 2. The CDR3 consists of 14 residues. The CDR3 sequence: CASSESRTGTEAFF. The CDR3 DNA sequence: TGCGCCAGCAGTGAGTCTCGGACAGGCACTGAAGCTTTCTTT.

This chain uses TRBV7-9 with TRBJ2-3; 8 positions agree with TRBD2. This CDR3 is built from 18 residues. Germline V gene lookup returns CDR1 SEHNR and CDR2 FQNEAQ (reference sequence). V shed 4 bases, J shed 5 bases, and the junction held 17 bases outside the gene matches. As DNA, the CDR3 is TGTGCCAGCAGCTCCCAGAGTAGCGGGACTCCAGTAGTAGATACGCAGTATTTT. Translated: CASSSQSSGTPVVDTQYF.

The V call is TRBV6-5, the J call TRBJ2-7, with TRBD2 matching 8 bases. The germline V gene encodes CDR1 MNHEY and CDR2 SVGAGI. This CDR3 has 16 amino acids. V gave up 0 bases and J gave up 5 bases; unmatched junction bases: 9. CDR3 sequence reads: CASSYSIPGLGDEQYF. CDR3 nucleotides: TGTGCCAGCAGTTACTCGATCCCGGGACTAGGAGACGAGCAGTACTTC.

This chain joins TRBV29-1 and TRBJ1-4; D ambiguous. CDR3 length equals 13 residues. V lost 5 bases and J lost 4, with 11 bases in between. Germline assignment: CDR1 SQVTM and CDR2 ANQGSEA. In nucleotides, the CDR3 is TGCAGCGTTCTCACAGCCTTTAATGAAAAACTGTTTTTT. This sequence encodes CSVLTAFNEKLFF.

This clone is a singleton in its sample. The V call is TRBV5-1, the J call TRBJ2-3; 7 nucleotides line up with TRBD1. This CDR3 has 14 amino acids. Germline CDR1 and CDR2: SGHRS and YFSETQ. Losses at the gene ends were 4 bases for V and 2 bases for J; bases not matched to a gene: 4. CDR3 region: CASSGGQLTDTQYF. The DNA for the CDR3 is TGCGCCAGCAGCGGGGGACAGCTCACAGATACGCAGTATTTT.

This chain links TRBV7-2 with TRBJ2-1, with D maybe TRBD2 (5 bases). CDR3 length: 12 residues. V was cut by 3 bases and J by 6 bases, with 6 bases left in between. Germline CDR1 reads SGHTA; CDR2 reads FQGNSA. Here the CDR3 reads CASSLGVNEQFF. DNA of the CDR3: TGTGCCAGCAGCTTGGGAGTCAATGAGCAGTTCTTC.

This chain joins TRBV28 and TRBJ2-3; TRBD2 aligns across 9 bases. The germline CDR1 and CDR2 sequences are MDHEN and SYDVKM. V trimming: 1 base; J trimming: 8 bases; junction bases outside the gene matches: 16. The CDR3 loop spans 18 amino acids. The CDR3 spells CASSLFPPDRASGITQYF. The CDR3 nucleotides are TGTGCCAGCAGTTTATTCCCACCCGACAGGGCTAGCGGGATTACGCAGTATTTT.

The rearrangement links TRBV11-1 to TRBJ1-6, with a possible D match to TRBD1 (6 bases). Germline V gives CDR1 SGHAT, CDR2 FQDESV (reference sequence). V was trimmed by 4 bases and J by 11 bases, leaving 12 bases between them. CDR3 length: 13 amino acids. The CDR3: CASSWVQGAPLHF. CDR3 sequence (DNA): TGTGCCAGCAGCTGGGTACAGGGAGCACCCCTCCACTTT. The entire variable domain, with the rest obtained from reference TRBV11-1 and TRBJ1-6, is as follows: EAEVAQSPRYKITEKSQAVAFWCDPISGHATLYWYRQILGQGPELLVQFQDESVVDDSQLPKDRFSAERLKGVDSTLKIQPAELGDSAMYLCASSWVQGAPLHFGNGTRLTVT.

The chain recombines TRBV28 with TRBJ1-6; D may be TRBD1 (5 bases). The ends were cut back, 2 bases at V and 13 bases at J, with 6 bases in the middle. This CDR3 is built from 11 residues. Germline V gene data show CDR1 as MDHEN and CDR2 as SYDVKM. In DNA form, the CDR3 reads TGTGCCAGCAGTTTAGACAGCCCCCTCCACTTT. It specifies CASSLDSPLHF. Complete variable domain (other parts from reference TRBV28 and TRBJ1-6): DVKVTQSSRYLVKRTGEKVFLECVQDMDHENMFWYRQDPGLGLRLIYFSYDVKMKEKGDIPEGYSVSREKKERFSLILESASTNQTSMYLCASSLDSPLHFGNGTRLTVT.

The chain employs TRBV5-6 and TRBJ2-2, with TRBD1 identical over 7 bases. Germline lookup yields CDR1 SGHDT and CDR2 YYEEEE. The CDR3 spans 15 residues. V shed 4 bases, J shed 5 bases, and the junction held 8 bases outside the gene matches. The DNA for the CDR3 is TGTGCCAGCAGCGGGACGACAGGGTTTACCGGGGAGCTGTTTTTT. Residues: CASSGTTGFTGELFF.

This CDR3 is CAIGTEGQPQHF. CDR3 DNA sequence: TGTGCCATCGGGACAGAGGGGCAGCCCCAGCATTTT. The rearrangement links TRBV10-3 to TRBJ1-5, with 7 bases aligning to TRBD1. The V segment lost 8 bases and the J segment 7 bases; nucleotides outside the gene matches: 5. There are 12 residues in the CDR3. Per germline, CDR1 ENHRY and CDR2 SYGVKD.

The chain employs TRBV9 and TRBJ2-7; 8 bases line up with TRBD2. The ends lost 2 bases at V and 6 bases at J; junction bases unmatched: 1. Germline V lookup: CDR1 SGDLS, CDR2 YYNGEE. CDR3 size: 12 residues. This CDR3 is CASSVGGVEQYV. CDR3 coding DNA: TGTGCCAGCAGCGTCGGGGGGGTCGAGCAGTACGTC.

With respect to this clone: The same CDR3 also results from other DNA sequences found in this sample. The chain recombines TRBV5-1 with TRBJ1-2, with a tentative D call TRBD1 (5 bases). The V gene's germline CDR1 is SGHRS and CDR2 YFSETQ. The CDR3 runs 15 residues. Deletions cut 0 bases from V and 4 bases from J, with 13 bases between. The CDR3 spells CASSLAGGRGYGYTF. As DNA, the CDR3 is TGCGCCAGCAGCTTGGCCGGGGGTAGGGGCTATGGCTACACCTTC.

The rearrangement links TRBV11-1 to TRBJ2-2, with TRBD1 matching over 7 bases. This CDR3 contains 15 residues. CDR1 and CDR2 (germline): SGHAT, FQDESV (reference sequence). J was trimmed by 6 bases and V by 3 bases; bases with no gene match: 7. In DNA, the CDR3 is TGTGCCAGCAGCTTCGGCAGGGGGTACGCCGGGGAGCTGTTTTTT. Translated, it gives CASSFGRGYAGELFF.

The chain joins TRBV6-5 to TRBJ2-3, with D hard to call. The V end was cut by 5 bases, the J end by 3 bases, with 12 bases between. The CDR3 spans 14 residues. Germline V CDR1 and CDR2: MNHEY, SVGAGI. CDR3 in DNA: TGTGCCAGCAGTCCCCACTCGCGGACAGATACGCAGTATTTT. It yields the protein CASSPHSRTDTQYF.